The 20 T cell receptor beta chains listed next were all sequenced from one sample in a study of shared clonotypes between healthy human individuals. The method was immunoSEQ multiplex PCR; TCRdb's version includes in-frame clones alone and lacks a portion of them. The table shows 950,000 to 1,100,000 clones, with around 78% occurring only once. The sample consisted of memory CD4+ T cells from PBMCs. The subset is: CD45RA-negative fraction. These TCRs come from a man between 18 and 29 years old in good health. Some clones in this sample may be carry-over from other donors' samples.

V usage is TRBV7-9 and J usage is TRBJ2-1; 11 bases line up with TRBD2. Germline V lookup: CDR1 SEHNR, CDR2 FQNEAQ (reference sequence). The CDR3 length is 15 residues. V shed 4 bases and J 10 bases; nucleotides not matched to a gene: 9. As DNA, the CDR3 is TGTGCCAGCAGCTCCGGGACTAGCGGTCATGGGGAGCAGTTCTTC. It is translated as CASSSGTSGHGEQFF.

The chain joins TRBV30 to TRBJ2-5; D gene unclear. In germline, CDR1 is GTSNPN, CDR2 SVGIG (reference sequence). Trimming left V 3 bases short and J 2 bases short, with 16 bases between. CDR3 length: 15 residues. The CDR3 bases are TGTGCCTGGAGCCATTATCAGGAGTTACAAGAGACCCAGTACTTC. Residues: CAWSHYQELQETQYF.

This sequence joins TRBV7-9 and TRBJ2-5; D remains ambiguous. CDR3 size: 13 residues. The ends were cut back, 1 base at V and 4 bases at J, with 7 bases in the middle. Germline V gives CDR1 SEHNR, CDR2 FQNEAQ (reference sequence). Here the CDR3 DNA reads TGTGCCAGCAGCTTAGAGGGAACAGAGACCCAGTACTTC. Translating gives CASSLEGTETQYF.

The V gene is TRBV19, the J gene TRBJ2-7, with 8 nucleotides matching TRBD1. The V and J ends lost 7 bases and 5 bases, in that order; junction bases with no gene match: 13. This CDR3 region has 15 residues. Germline V gene lookup returns CDR1 LNHDA and CDR2 SQIVND (reference sequence). The CDR3 coding sequence is TGTGCCAGTACCCAACAGGGGGGAGGCTTCCACGAGCAGTACTTC. Its protein product is CASTQQGGGFHEQYF.

This sequence joins TRBV18 and TRBJ1-5, with TRBD1 identical over 12 bases. The V gene's germline CDR1 is KGHSH and CDR2 LQKENI. The trim removed 2 bases at V and 9 bases at J, leaving 8 bases unmatched. The CDR3 covers 16 residues. The CDR3 bases are TGTGCCAGCTCACCAACCGGGACAGGGGGCACCCGGCCCCAGCATTTT. This sequence encodes CASSPTGTGGTRPQHF.

A few counts support this clone. The chain couples TRBV5-1 to TRBJ1-1; D gene unclear. Trimming left V 5 bases short and J 3 bases short, with 14 bases between. This CDR3 is built from 14 residues. Germline V gene lookup returns CDR1 SGHRS and CDR2 YFSETQ. The CDR3 nucleotides read TGCGCCAGCAGGTCGACGGACCAACACACTGAAGCTTTCTTT. It codes for CASRSTDQHTEAFF.

The chain carries TRBV28 and TRBJ1-5; maybe TRBD1 (5 bases). V was cut by 7 bases and J by 8 bases, with 15 bases left in between. Germline V gene lookup returns CDR1 MDHEN and CDR2 SYDVKM. This CDR3 has 13 residues. CDR3 in DNA: TGTGCCAGCACACCGGGACTGACGAAGCCCCAGCATTTT. This sequence encodes CASTPGLTKPQHF. The full variable domain, with the rest looked up from reference TRBV28 and TRBJ1-5, is DVKVTQSSRYLVKRTGEKVFLECVQDMDHENMFWYRQDPGLGLRLIYFSYDVKMKEKGDIPEGYSVSREKKERFSLILESASTNQTSMYLCASTPGLTKPQHFGDGTRLSIL.

This clone turned up a few times. The V gene is TRBV11-2, the J gene TRBJ2-5; maybe TRBD1 (6 bases). Trimming cost V 7 bases and J 5 bases, with 20 bases left between them. Germline assignment: CDR1 SGHAT and CDR2 FQNNGV. The CDR3 is 15 residues long. The CDR3 DNA reads TGTGCCAGCACTTCCACTGGTTGGCAGGGGGAGACCCAGTACTTC. Translating it yields CASTSTGWQGETQYF. Based on the CDR3 plus reference TRBV11-2 and TRBJ2-5, the full variable domain is EAGVAQSPRYKIIEKRQSVAFWCNPISGHATLYWYQQILGQGPKLLIQFQNNGVVDDSQLPKDRFSAERLKGVDSTLKIQPAKLEDSAVYLCASTSTGWQGETQYFGPGTRLLVL.

V gene TRBV18 combines with J gene TRBJ1-5; 7 bases line up with TRBD1. The germline V gene has CDR1 KGHSH and CDR2 LQKENI. CDR3 length: 17 amino acids. J gave up 6 bases and V 3 bases, and 14 bases lay outside the gene matches. CDR3 bases: TGTGCCAGCTCACCCGAGCTCTATGGATCAGGGGGTCAGCCCCAGCATTTT. It yields the protein CASSPELYGSGGQPQHF.

V usage is TRBV4-2 and J usage is TRBJ2-7, with D tentatively TRBD1 or TRBD2 (5 bases each). Germline V gene lookup returns CDR1 LGHNA and CDR2 YNFKEQ. This CDR3 is built from 15 residues. The germline V and J ends were trimmed by 2 bases and 0 bases, with 11 bases remaining between them. The CDR3 nucleotides are TGTGCCAGCAGCCAAATTCTTGGGGGCTCCTACGAGCAGTACTTC. This sequence encodes CASSQILGGSYEQYF.

This chain links TRBV28 with TRBJ2-3, with TRBD1 matching 7 bases. The CDR3 length is 13 residues. CDR1 and CDR2 from the germline V gene are MDHEN and SYDVKM. The V and J ends lost 7 bases and 5 bases, in that order; junction bases with no gene match: 6. DNA of the CDR3: TGTGCCAGCATCCGAACAGGGGTAGATACGCAGTATTTT. Amino acids: CASIRTGVDTQYF. Based on the CDR3 plus reference TRBV28 and TRBJ2-3, the full variable domain is DVKVTQSSRYLVKRTGEKVFLECVQDMDHENMFWYRQDPGLGLRLIYFSYDVKMKEKGDIPEGYSVSREKKERFSLILESASTNQTSMYLCASIRTGVDTQYFGPGTRLTVL.

The V gene is TRBV6-4, the J gene TRBJ1-2; weak D call: TRBD1 (5 bases). V lost 5 bases and J lost 0, with 13 bases in between. The CDR3 runs 15 residues. Germline assignment: CDR1 MRHNA and CDR2 SNTAGT. DNA of the CDR3: TGTGCCAGCAGTCCCGACAGAACTCCTAACTATGGCTACACCTTC. Translated: CASSPDRTPNYGYTF.

J is TRBJ2-7 and V is TRBV7-2; 10 nucleotides line up with TRBD2. Germline values: CDR1 SGHTA, CDR2 FQGNSA. The junction had 5 bases not matched to a gene; V was cut back by 1 base and J by 5 bases. The length of the CDR3 is 15 residues. The CDR3 spells CASSLGAGGVHEQYF. CDR3 in DNA: TGTGCCAGCAGCTTAGGAGCGGGAGGGGTCCACGAGCAGTACTTC.

At least ten counts were recorded for this clone. The V call is TRBV10-3, the J call TRBJ1-1, with a tentative D call TRBD1 (6 bases). Germline values: CDR1 ENHRY, CDR2 SYGVKD. The germline V and J ends were trimmed by 6 bases and 11 bases, with 16 bases remaining between them. The CDR3 has 12 residues. Here the CDR3 DNA reads TGTGCCATCAGCCTAAAGGGGGGCGAGGCTTTCTTT. This codes for CAISLKGGEAFF.

The chain joins TRBV6-5 to TRBJ1-1; 9 bases match TRBD1. The CDR3 extends over 13 amino acids. V was pared by 6 bases and J by 4 bases, with 3 bases of the junction left unmatched. The germline gives CDR1 MNHEY, CDR2 SVGAGI. The CDR3 loop is CASRTGGGTEAFF. The CDR3 coding sequence is TGTGCCAGCAGAACAGGGGGCGGCACTGAAGCTTTCTTT.

V gene TRBV30 combines with J gene TRBJ1-1; D is unclear. Trimming left V 0 bases short and J 11 bases short, with 16 bases between. Germline assignment: CDR1 GTSNPN and CDR2 SVGIG (reference sequence). CDR3 size: 13 residues. In DNA, the CDR3 is TGTGCCTGGAGTGTACAAGGTCCCCGAGGGGCTTTCTTT. This gives the protein CAWSVQGPRGAFF.

The rearrangement links TRBV7-9 to TRBJ2-5; D is perhaps TRBD1 (6 bases). V shed 5 bases and J shed 1 base, with 11 bases lying between them. The germline gives CDR1 SEHNR, CDR2 FQNEAQ (reference sequence). This CDR3 comprises 14 residues. The CDR3 region is CASSDRSLQETQYF. The CDR3 DNA reads TGTGCCAGCAGCGACAGGTCCCTCCAAGAGACCCAGTACTTC.

V is TRBV7-2 and J is TRBJ2-7; D unresolved. CDR3 length: 12 amino acids. Per germline, CDR1 SGHTA and CDR2 FQGNSA. V lost 1 base and J 4 bases, leaving 5 bases between the germline ends. The CDR3 nucleotides are TGTGCCAGCAGCTTAGGTAGATACGAGCAGTACTTC. This encodes CASSLGRYEQYF.

The chain carries TRBV7-9 and TRBJ1-4; possibly TRBD1 for D (6 bases). Trimming left V 1 base short and J 7 bases short, with 10 bases between. Germline loops: CDR1 SEHNR, CDR2 FQNEAQ (reference sequence). This CDR3 has 14 amino acids. CDR3 bases: TGTGCCAGCAGCTTAGGTCGGGGGGCTGAAAAACTGTTTTTT. It encodes CASSLGRGAEKLFF.

This clone turned up a few times. The chain carries TRBV5-1 and TRBJ2-1, with 10 bases identical to TRBD2. Germline trimming cut 5 bases from V and 9 bases from J; bases unmatched to any gene: 17. Germline assignment: CDR1 SGHRS and CDR2 YFSETQ. CDR3 length: 17 amino acids. CDR3 amino acids: CASSERDSGGYSVEQFF. CDR3 bases: TGCGCCAGCAGTGAGAGAGATAGCGGGGGGTACTCGGTTGAGCAGTTCTTC.